These T cell receptor beta chains were read from a single sample in a study of cytomegalovirus exposure and HLA in healthy donors. TCRdb's copy holds only in-frame clones and misses some; the assay was immunoSEQ multiplex PCR. The sample includes more than 95,000 clones, 15% to 20% of them seen just once. Source material: PBMCs. These receptors were taken from a female donor in good health and CMV-seropositive. The CDR3 runs from the conserved cysteine through the conserved F or W. D genes are given only for firm matches. Clone size appears in some rows only: once, few, many, or a class for an expanded clone.

TRBJ2-7	TRBV27	-	few	TGTGCCAGCAGTTTTAGCAGGGGAGCCTACGAGCAGTACTTC	CASSFSRGAYEQYF
TRBJ2-2	TRBV5-1	-	-	TGCGCCAGCAGCCCCATGGGGCAATCGAACACCGGGGAGCTGTTTTTT	CASSPMGQSNTGELFF
TRBJ1-3	TRBV4-1	-	few	TGCGCCAGCAGACCTTCTCCGCGGGGTGGAAACACCATATATTTT	CASRPSPRGGNTIYF
TRBJ2-5	TRBV5-1	-	-	TGCGCCAGCAGCTTCGGGGTTGGGGAGACCCAGTACTTC	CASSFGVGETQYF
TRBJ2-7	TRBV6-1	-	-	TGTGCCAGCGGGGCCCCCTACGAGCAGTACTTC	CASGAPYEQYF
TRBJ2-7	TRBV4-2	-	-	TGTGCCAGCAGCCAAGTGGGAGGCCCCACCTACGAGCAGTACTTC	CASSQVGGPTYEQYF
TRBJ2-7	TRBV5-5	-	few	TGTGCCAGCAGCCCCGACGGGGGGCGAACCTACGAGCAGTACTTC	CASSPDGGRTYEQYF
TRBJ1-1	TRBV25-1	-	-	TGTGCCAGCAGTGAAGGGGGCAGGGCCACTGAAGCTTTCTTT	CASSEGGRATEAFF
TRBJ1-2	TRBV19	TRBD1	few	TGTGCCAGTACCCCATCCGGGACAGGGGCGGTTGGCTACACCTTC	CASTPSGTGAVGYTF
TRBJ2-1	TRBV6-6	TRBD2	-	TGTGCCAGCAGTTACTCATCTAGCGGGGTCTCCTATGAGCAGTTCTTC	CASSYSSSGVSYEQFF
TRBJ1-5	TRBV2	-	-	TGTGCCAGCAATACCCCAGAAGGGACAAATAGCAATCAGCCCCAGCATTTT	CASNTPEGTNSNQPQHF
TRBJ1-1	TRBV19	-	-	TGTGCCAGTAGTTTTCACAGACTGAACACTGAAGCTTTCTTT	CASSFHRLNTEAFF
TRBJ1-5	TRBV19	-	-	TGTGCCAGTAGTGTCCCTTTTAGCAATCAGCCCCAGCATTTT	CASSVPFSNQPQHF
TRBJ1-6	TRBV7-9	TRBD1	-	TGTGCCAGCAGCTTACGGCAGGGGGAGTCCGTCTATAATTCACCCCTCCACTTT	CASSLRQGESVYNSPLHF
TRBJ2-7	TRBV7-9	TRBD1	-	TGTGCCAGCAGCCCCGGGGACAGGAGGAACTACGAGCAGTACTTC	CASSPGDRRNYEQYF
TRBJ2-1	TRBV2	-	few	TGTGCCAGCAGCTACATGACTGACAATGAGCAGTTCTTC	CASSYMTDNEQFF
TRBJ1-4	TRBV5-1	-	few	TGCGCCAGCAGCTTGGGGTCAATCGGGAGGGAAAAACTGTTTTTT	CASSLGSIGREKLFF
TRBJ2-7	TRBV9	-	-	TGTGCCAGCAGCCCACAGACAGGCCCCTACGAGCAGTACTTC	CASSPQTGPYEQYF
TRBJ2-7	TRBV5-8	-	few	TGTGCCAGCACCTCGCCAGCGGGTACCTCCTACGAGCAGTACTTC	CASTSPAGTSYEQYF
TRBJ1-5	TRBV18	TRBD1	-	TGTGCCAGCTCACCATCCGTAACAGGGGGAGGTCAGCCCCAGCATTTT	CASSPSVTGGGQPQHF
TRBJ1-2	TRBV19	TRBD1	-	TGTGCCAGTAGTAAACATCCCGGGACAGGGGCTAAAGATGGCTACACCTTC	CASSKHPGTGAKDGYTF
TRBJ1-2	TRBV14	TRBD1	-	TGTGCCAGCAGCCCTAGGACAGGGGATGGCTACACCTTC	CASSPRTGDGYTF
TRBJ2-7	TRBV7-2	TRBD1	few	TGTGCCAGCAGCCTTAAGTCAGGGGGTGGGTACGAGCAGTACTTC	CASSLKSGGGYEQYF
TRBJ1-2	TRBV19	-	-	TGTGCCAGTAGTATTACAGCCGGCTACACCTTC	CASSITAGYTF
TRBJ1-2	TRBV2	-	-	TGTGCCAGCAGTGAATGGAGGCAGGGGGGCTACACCTTC	CASSEWRQGGYTF
TRBJ2-2	TRBV6-1	TRBD2	few	TGTGCCAGCAGTGCGCTAGCGGGAGGAACCGGGGAGCTGTTTTTT	CASSALAGGTGELFF
TRBJ2-7	TRBV7-9	TRBD2	-	TGTGCCAGCAGCCCCCAAGGGCGGGAGAGGTACGAGCAGTACTTC	CASSPQGRERYEQYF
TRBJ1-1	TRBV6-6	TRBD1	few	TGTGCCAGCAGTCCCGGACAGGCGAACACTGAAGCTTTCTTT	CASSPGQANTEAFF
TRBJ1-2	TRBV19	TRBD1	-	TGTGCCAGTCTAGACAGGGACTATGGCTACACCTTC	CASLDRDYGYTF
TRBJ1-1	TRBV10-3	-	-	TGTGCCATCAGTGAAGGGGTGGAGGGTAGTGGGGCTGAAGCTTTCTTT	CAISEGVEGSGAEAFF
TRBJ1-3	TRBV6-1	TRBD1	few	TGTGCCAGCAGTGAAGAGGGGGCGCAGGGAAACACCATATATTTT	CASSEEGAQGNTIYF
TRBJ1-2	TRBV7-2	TRBD1	once	TGTGCCAGCAGCCGACTGACAGGGTCGGGCTATGGCTACACCTTC	CASSRLTGSGYGYTF
TRBJ1-2	TRBV4-2	TRBD1	few	TGTGCCAGCAGCCTAAACGCAGGGGGAGATAACTATGGCTACACTTTC	CASSLNAGGDNYGYTF
TRBJ2-1	TRBV5-4	-	-	TGTGCCAGCAGCTTGGTACAGATCAGCTACAATGAGCAGTTCTTC	CASSLVQISYNEQFF
TRBJ1-5	TRBV18	-	-	TGTGCCAGCTCCGATCAGGTTAGCAATCAGCCCCAGCATTTT	CASSDQVSNQPQHF
TRBJ1-1	TRBV29-1	-	-	TGCAGCGACAAACAGGAACCGAACACTGAAGCTTTCTTT	CSDKQEPNTEAFF
TRBJ1-4	TRBV5-4	-	-	TGTGCCAGCAGCTTGGGACGGGGAATGGAAGAAAAACTGTTTTTT	CASSLGRGMEEKLFF
TRBJ2-7	TRBV28	-	few	TGTGCCAGCAGTTTACGACAGGTCTCCTACGAGCAGTACTTC	CASSLRQVSYEQYF
TRBJ2-2	TRBV2	TRBD1	-	TGTGCCAGCAGTGCCGCAGGGGGCGCGAACACCGGGGAGCTGTTTTTT	CASSAAGGANTGELFF
TRBJ2-5	TRBV2	TRBD2	-	TGTGCCAGCAGCCTGGGACTAGCGGGAGAGAGGGAGACCCAGTACTTC	CASSLGLAGERETQYF
TRBJ2-7	TRBV19	TRBD1	few	TGTGCCAGTAGTATTCTTGGGACAGAGTCCTACGAGCAGTACTTC	CASSILGTESYEQYF
TRBJ1-5	TRBV2	TRBD1	-	TGTGCCAGCAGTGAATACACTTGGGGCGGGACAGGGCTCGCCCAGCCCCAGCATTTT	CASSEYTWGGTGLAQPQHF
TRBJ2-1	TRBV5-1	TRBD2	few	TGCGCCAGCGGACTAGCGGGACCCAATGAGCAGTTCTTC	CASGLAGPNEQFF
TRBJ1-2	TRBV7-6	-	few	TGTGCCAGCAGCTTAGGTACAGGGTACTATGGCTACACCTTC	CASSLGTGYYGYTF
TRBJ1-6	TRBV4-3	-	-	TGCGCCAGCAGCCAAGAAAGTTCCGGGGGTAGTTCACCCCTCCACTTT	CASSQESSGGSSPLHF
TRBJ1-1	TRBV10-3	-	few	TGTGCCATCAGTTCAAGCCTACAGGCGAACACTGAAGCTTTCTTT	CAISSSLQANTEAFF
TRBJ2-1	TRBV29-1	-	-	TGCAGCGCCACAGGGTACGATAACAATGAGCAGTTCTTC	CSATGYDNNEQFF
TRBJ2-6	TRBV29-1	TRBD1	-	TGCAGCGCAACCGAGGTACAGGGGCTCTCTGGGGCCAACGTCCTGACTTTC	CSATEVQGLSGANVLTF
TRBJ2-5	TRBV15	TRBD1	-	TGTGCCACCAGCAGGGGACAGGGGCAAGAGACCCAGTACTTC	CATSRGQGQETQYF
TRBJ2-2	TRBV18	TRBD2	-	TGTGCCAGCTCACCAATGTTAGCGGGGACGGGCACCGGGGAGCTGTTTTTT	CASSPMLAGTGTGELFF
TRBJ2-2	TRBV28	TRBD1	-	TGTGCCAGCAGTTTCCTTCTACCCGGGACAGACACCGGGGAGCTGTTTTTT	CASSFLLPGTDTGELFF
TRBJ1-1	TRBV25-1	-	-	TGTGCCAGCAGTGAACAGGGTTCGATGAACACTGAAGCTTTCTTT	CASSEQGSMNTEAFF
TRBJ2-7	TRBV5-1	-	few	TGCGCCAGCAGCTTCCGAGCAGGGACCTACGAGCAGTACTTC	CASSFRAGTYEQYF
TRBJ2-5	TRBV5-6	TRBD1	few	TGTGCCAGCAGCTTGCTAACAGGGGGCTCTGAGACCCAGTACTTC	CASSLLTGGSETQYF
TRBJ2-5	TRBV6-5	-	-	TGTGCCAGCAGTTATTTGGGTTCAGGGTACCAAGAGACCCAGTACTTC	CASSYLGSGYQETQYF
TRBJ2-7	TRBV27	TRBD1	-	TGTGCCAGCAGGGTTACAGGGGTAGGGGGATCCGAGCAGTACTTC	CASRVTGVGGSEQYF
TRBJ2-3	TRBV30	-	-	TGTGCCTGGAGTGAACAGGGCCCAGATACGCAGTATTTT	CAWSEQGPDTQYF
TRBJ2-7	TRBV10-1	-	few	TGCGCCAGCAGTTTCTCAAGCAGGGTCGAGCAGTACTTC	CASSFSSRVEQYF